This paragraph reports one TCR beta chain. Participant ages covered about 18 to 89 years across about two dozen US areas. The V end was cut by 5 bases, the J end by 4 bases, with 20 bases between. This CDR3 contains 16 residues. CDR1 and CDR2 from the germline V gene are MNHEY and SMNVEV (reference sequence). This specimen belongs to a study of blood T cell repertoires in COVID-19. As processed by the authors: Quantification of nucleated cells was approximated via reference gene primer amplification. The method was immunoSEQ multiplex PCR; TCRdb's version includes in-frame clones alone and lacks a portion of them. That table is the source of V, J and clone size, and D and trimming were worked out from the DNA. The sample yields 250,000 to 350,000 clones, around 90% seen once.

The chain carries TRBV27 and TRBJ1-1, with D unclear. The source is a woman under 30 with acute COVID-19. Sequencing used PBMCs or T cells enriched from blood (not recorded which). CDR3 DNA: TGTGCCAGCAGTCCGCCGCTCCGGGAAATTGGCACTGAAGCTTTCTTT. Amino acid sequence: CASSPPLREIGTEAFF.